This paragraph covers one T cell receptor beta chain sequence. As yet, its antigen is unknown. Relapses following autologous stem cell transplantation were seen in all patients, with brentuximab vedotin exposure varying. The data were obtained in a study of PD-1 blockade in classical Hodgkin lymphoma. The study, taken as a whole, reports: Nivolumab initiated under 1 year post-ASCT led to patient exclusion. TCR diversity at baseline was reported to be reduced in newly diagnosed patients relative to healthy donors.

Some clones are missing from TCRdb's copy, which holds only in-frame ones; the method was immunoSEQ multiplex PCR. The table has 70,000 to 80,000 clones, about 93% seen once. This specimen consisted of peripheral blood mononuclear cells (PBMCs), obtained at baseline. This clonotype was obtained from a human donor with classical Hodgkin lymphoma.

The DNA for the CDR3 is TGTGCCAGCTCACCGACAGGGGGCATATCCGGAAACACCATATATTTT. This codes for CASSPTGGISGNTIYF. The rearrangement uses TRBV18 and TRBJ1-3; the match to TRBD1 covers 10 bases. The junction had 6 bases not matched to a gene; V was cut back by 3 bases and J by 4 bases. Looked up from germline, CDR1 is KGHSH and CDR2 is LQKENI. The CDR3 runs to 16 residues.